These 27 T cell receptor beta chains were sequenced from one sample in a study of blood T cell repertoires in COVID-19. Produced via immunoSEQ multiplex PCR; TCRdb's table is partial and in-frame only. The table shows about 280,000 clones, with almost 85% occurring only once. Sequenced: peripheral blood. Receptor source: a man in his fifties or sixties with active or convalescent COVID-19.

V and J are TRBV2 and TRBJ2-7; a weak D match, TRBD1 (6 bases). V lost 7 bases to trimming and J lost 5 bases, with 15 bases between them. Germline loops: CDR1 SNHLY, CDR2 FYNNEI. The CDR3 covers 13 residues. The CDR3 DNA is TGTGCCAGCAAAAACGACAGGCTTGACGAGCAGTACTTC. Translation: CASKNDRLDEQYF.

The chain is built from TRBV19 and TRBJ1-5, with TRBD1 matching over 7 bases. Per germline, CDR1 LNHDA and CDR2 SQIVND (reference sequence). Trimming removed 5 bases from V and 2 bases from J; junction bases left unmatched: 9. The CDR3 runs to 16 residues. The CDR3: CASSPRSGQRNQPQHF. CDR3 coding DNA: TGTGCCAGTAGTCCCAGGTCGGGACAGCGCAATCAGCCCCAGCATTTT. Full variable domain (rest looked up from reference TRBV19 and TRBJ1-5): DGGITQSPKYLFRKEGQNVTLSCEQNLNHDAMYWYRQDPGQGLRLIYYSQIVNDFQKGDIAEGYSVSREKKESFPLTVTSAQKNPTAFYLCASSPRSGQRNQPQHFGDGTRLSIL.

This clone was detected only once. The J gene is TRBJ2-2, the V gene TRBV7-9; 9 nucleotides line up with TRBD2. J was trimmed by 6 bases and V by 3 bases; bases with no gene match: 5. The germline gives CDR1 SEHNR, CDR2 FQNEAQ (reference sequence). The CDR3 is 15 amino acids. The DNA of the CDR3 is TGTGCCAGCAGCTTGATTAGCGGGAGCGCCGGGGAGCTGTTTTTT. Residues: CASSLISGSAGELFF.

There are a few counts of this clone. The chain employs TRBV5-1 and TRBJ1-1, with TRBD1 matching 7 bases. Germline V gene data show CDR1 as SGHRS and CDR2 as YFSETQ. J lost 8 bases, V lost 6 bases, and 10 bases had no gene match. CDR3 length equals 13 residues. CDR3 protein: CASKSKGQKEAFF. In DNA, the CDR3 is TGCGCCAGCAAATCTAAGGGACAGAAGGAAGCTTTCTTT.

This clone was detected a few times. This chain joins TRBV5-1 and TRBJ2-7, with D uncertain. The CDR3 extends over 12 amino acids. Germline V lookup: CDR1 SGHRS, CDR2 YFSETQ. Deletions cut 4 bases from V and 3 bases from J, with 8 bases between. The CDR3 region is CASSPNSYEQYF. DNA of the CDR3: TGCGCCAGCAGCCCCAATAGCTACGAGCAGTACTTC.

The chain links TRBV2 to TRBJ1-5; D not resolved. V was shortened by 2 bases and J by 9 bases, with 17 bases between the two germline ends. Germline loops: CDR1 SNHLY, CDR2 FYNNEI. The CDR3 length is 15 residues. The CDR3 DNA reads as TGTGCCAGCAGTGAATCCGGGGAGCGTTCGGGGCCCCAGCATTTT. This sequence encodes CASSESGERSGPQHF. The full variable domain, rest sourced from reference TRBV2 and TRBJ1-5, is EPEVTQTPSHQVTQMGQEVILRCVPISNHLYFYWYRQILGQKVEFLVSFYNNEISEKSEIFDDQFSVERPDGSNFTLKIRSTKLEDSAMYFCASSESGERSGPQHFGDGTRLSIL.

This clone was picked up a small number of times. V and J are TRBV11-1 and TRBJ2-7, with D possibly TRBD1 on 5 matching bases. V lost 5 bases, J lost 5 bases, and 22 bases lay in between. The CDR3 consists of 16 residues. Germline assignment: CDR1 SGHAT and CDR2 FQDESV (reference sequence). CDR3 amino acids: CASSHHRQLGNNEQYF. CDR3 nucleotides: TGTGCCAGCAGCCATCATCGACAGTTGGGAAATAACGAGCAGTACTTC.

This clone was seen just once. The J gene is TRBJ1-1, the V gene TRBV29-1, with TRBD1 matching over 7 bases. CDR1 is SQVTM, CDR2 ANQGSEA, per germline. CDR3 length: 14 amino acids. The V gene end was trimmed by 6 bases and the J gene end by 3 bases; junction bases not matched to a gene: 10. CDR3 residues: CSVETQGRHTEAFF. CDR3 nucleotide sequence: TGCAGCGTCGAAACACAGGGGCGTCACACTGAAGCTTTCTTT.

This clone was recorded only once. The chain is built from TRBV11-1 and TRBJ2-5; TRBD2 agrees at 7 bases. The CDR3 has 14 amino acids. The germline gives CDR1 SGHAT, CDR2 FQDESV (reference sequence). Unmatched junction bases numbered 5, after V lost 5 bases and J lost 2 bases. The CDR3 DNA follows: TGTGCCAGCAGCCCGGGACTACTTCAAGAGACCCAGTACTTC. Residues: CASSPGLLQETQYF.

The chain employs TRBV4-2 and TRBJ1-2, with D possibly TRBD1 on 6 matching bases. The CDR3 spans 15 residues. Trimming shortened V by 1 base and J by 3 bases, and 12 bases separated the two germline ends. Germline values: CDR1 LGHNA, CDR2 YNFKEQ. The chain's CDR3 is CASSQAPGDDYGYTF. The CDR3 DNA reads TGTGCCAGCAGCCAAGCGCCAGGGGACGACTATGGCTACACCTTC.

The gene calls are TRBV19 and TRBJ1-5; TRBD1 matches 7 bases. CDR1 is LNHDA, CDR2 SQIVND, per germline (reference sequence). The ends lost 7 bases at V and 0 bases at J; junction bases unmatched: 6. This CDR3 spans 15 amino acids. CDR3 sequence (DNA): TGTGCCAGTAAACTGACAGGGAATAGCAATCAGCCCCAGCATTTT. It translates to CASKLTGNSNQPQHF.

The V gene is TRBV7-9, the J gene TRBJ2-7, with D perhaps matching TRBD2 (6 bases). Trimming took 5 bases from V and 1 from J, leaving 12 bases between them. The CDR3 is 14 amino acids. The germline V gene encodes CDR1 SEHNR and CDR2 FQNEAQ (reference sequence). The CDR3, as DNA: TGTGCCAGCAGCCGCAATGGGGGGTCCTACGAGCAGTACTTC. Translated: CASSRNGGSYEQYF.

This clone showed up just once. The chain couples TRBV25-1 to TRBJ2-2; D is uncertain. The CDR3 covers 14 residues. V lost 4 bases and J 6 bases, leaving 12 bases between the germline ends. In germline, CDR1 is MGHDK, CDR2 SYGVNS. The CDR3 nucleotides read TGTGCCAGCAGTGCATCAGAGGTAGCCGGGGAGCTGTTTTTT. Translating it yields CASSASEVAGELFF.

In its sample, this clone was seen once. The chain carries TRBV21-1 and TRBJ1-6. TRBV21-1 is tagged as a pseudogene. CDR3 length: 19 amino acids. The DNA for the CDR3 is TGTGCCAGCAGCAAAGAGAGGGCGGGCAGACACGGGAATAATTCACCCCTCCACTTT. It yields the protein CASSKERAGRHGNNSPLHF.

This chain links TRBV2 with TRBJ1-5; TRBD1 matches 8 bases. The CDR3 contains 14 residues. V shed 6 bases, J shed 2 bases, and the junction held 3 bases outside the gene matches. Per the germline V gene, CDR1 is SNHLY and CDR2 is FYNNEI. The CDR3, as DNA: TGTGCCAGCAGAGTGACAGGGGGCAATCAGCCCCAGCATTTT. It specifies CASRVTGGNQPQHF.

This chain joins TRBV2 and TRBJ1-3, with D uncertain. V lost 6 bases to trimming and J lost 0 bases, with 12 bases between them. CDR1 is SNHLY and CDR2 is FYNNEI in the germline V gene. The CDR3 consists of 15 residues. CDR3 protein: CASSGDRFSGNTIYF. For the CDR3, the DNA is TGTGCCAGCAGCGGAGACCGGTTCTCTGGAAACACCATATATTTT.

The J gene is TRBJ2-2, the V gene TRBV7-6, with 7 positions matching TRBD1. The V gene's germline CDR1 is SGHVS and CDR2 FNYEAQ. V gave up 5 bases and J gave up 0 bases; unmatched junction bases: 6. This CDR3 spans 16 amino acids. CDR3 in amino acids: CASSRNTGANTGELFF. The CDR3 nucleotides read TGTGCCAGCAGCCGCAATACAGGGGCGAACACCGGGGAGCTGTTTTTT.

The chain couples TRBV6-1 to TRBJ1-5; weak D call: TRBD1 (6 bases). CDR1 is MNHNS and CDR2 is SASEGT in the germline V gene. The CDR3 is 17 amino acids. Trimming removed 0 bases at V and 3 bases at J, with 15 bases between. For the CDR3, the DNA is TGTGCCAGCAGTGAAGCGCGAGGGCAGGGGATCAATCAGCCCCAGCATTTT. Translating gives CASSEARGQGINQPQHF.

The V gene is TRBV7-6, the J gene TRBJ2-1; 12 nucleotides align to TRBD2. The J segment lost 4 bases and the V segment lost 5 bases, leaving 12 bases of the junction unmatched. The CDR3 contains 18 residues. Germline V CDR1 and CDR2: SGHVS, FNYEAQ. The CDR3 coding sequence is TGTGCCAGCAGCCCTGGACTAGCGGGAAGGGTGAATTACAATGAGCAGTTCTTC. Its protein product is CASSPGLAGRVNYNEQFF.

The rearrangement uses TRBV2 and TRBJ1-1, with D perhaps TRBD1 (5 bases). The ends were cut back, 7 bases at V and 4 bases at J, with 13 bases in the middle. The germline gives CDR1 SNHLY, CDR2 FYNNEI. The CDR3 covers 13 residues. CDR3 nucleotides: TGTGCCAGCAAAAACCGGGGGATCACTGAAGCTTTCTTT. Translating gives CASKNRGITEAFF.

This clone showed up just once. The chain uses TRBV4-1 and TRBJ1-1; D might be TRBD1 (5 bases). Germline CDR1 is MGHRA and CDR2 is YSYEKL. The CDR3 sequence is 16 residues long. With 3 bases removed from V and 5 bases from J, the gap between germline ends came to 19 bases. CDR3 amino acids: CASSQEGRVGSTEAFF. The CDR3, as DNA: TGCGCCAGCAGCCAGGAGGGGAGGGTAGGGTCGACTGAAGCTTTCTTT.

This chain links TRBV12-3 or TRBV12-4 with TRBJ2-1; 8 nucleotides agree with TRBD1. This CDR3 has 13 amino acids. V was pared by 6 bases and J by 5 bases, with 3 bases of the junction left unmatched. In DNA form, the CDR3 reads TGTGCCAGCAGGGACAGGGAAAACAATGAGCAGTTCTTC. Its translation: CASRDRENNEQFF.

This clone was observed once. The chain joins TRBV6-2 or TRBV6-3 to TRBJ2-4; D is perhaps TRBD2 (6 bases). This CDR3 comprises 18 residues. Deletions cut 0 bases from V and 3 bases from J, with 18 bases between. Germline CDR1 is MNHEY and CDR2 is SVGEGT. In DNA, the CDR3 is TGTGCCAGCAGTTACTCATTAGTCTCAGGAGGGGACAAAAACATTCAGTACTTC. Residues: CASSYSLVSGGDKNIQYF.

The CDR3 DNA follows: TGTGCCAGCAGCTTCGGGACAGGGGTCGGCAATGAGCAGTTCTTC. Translating it yields CASSFGTGVGNEQFF. The chain couples TRBV7-9 to TRBJ2-1, with 10 bases fitting TRBD1. CDR3 size: 15 residues. V shed 3 bases, J shed 6 bases, and the junction held 5 bases outside the gene matches. Per the germline V gene, CDR1 is SEHNR and CDR2 is FQNEAQ (reference sequence).

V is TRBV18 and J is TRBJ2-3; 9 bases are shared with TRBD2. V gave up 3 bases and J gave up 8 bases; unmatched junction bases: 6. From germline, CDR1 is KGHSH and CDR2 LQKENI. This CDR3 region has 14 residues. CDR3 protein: CASSPIAGVVTQYF. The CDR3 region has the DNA TGTGCCAGCTCACCGATAGCGGGAGTGGTTACGCAGTATTTT.

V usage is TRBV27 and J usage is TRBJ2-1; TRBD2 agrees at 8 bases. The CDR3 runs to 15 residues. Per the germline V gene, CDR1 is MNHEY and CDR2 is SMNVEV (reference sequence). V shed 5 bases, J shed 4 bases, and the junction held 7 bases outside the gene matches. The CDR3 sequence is CASSIGLAGYNEQFF. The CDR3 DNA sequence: TGTGCCAGCAGTATCGGACTAGCCGGGTACAATGAGCAGTTCTTC.

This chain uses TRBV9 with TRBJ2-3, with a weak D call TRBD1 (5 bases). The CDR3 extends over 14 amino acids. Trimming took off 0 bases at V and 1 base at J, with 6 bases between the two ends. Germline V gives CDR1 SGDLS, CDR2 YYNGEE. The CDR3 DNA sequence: TGTGCCAGCAGCGTAGCGACAGGCACAGATACGCAGTATTTT. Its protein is CASSVATGTDTQYF.